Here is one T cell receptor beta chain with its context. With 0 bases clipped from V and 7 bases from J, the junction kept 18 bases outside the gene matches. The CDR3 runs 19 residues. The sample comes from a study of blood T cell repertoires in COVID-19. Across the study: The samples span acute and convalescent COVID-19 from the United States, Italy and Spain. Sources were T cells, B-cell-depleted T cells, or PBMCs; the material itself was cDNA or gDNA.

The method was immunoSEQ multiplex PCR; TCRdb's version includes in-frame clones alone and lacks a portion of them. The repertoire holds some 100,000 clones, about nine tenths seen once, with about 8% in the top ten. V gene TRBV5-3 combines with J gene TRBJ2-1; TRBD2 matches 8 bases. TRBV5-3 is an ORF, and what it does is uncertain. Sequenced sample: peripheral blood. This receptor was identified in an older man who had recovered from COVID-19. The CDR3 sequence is CARSLAIPKREKSDNEQFF. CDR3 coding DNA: TGTGCCAGAAGCTTGGCCATTCCCAAGCGGGAGAAATCGGATAATGAGCAGTTCTTC.